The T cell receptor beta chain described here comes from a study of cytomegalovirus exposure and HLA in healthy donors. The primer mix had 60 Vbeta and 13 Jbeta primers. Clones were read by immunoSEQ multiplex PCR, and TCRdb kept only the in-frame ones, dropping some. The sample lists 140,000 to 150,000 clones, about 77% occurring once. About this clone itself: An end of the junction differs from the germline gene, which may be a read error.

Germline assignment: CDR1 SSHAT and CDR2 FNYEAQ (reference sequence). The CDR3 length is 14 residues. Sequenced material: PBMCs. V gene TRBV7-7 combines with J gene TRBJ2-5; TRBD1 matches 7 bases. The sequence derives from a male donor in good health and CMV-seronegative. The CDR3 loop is CASSPSTGARTQYF. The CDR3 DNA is TGTGCTAGCAGCCCATCAACAGGGGCCCGGACCCAGTACTTC.